This is a list of T cell receptor beta chains from one sample in a study of blood T cell repertoires in COVID-19. Some clones are missing from TCRdb's copy, which holds only in-frame ones; the method was immunoSEQ multiplex PCR. Of about 260,000 clones listed, 80% to 90% were seen once; the top ten hold around 0.8%. The material sequenced was PBMCs or T cells enriched from blood (not recorded which). The receptors here all came from a man aged 45-65 years who had been exposed to COVID-19. CDR3s leave out the opening cysteine and the closing phenylalanine or tryptophan.

V gene: TRBV24-1
J gene: TRBJ1-2
CDR3 protein: ATSDIPQETYT

V gene: TRBV9
J gene: TRBJ1-5
CDR3 protein: ASSHDRGLQPQH

V gene: TRBV11-3
J gene: TRBJ2-1
CDR3 protein: ASSLHRGSYNEQF

V gene: TRBV30
J gene: TRBJ1-5
CDR3 protein: AWSKQGDQPQH

V gene: TRBV2
J gene: TRBJ1-1
CDR3 protein: AIPTPGRTEAF

V gene: TRBV30
J gene: TRBJ1-1
CDR3 protein: AWSVGRGSTEAF

V gene: TRBV18
J gene: TRBJ1-1
CDR3 protein: ASSPPSTMLAF

V gene: TRBV27
J gene: TRBJ2-2
CDR3 protein: ATIARGHTGELF

V gene: TRBV24-1
J gene: TRBJ1-1
CDR3 protein: ATSDPTGANTEAF

V gene: TRBV10-3
J gene: TRBJ1-2
CDR3 protein: AISGEGQGLYGYT

V gene: TRBV9
J gene: TRBJ1-5
CDR3 protein: ASSEHASNQPQH

V gene: TRBV5-6
J gene: TRBJ1-1
CDR3 protein: ASSWRQGEIFTEAF

V gene: TRBV13
J gene: TRBJ2-3
CDR3 protein: ASSSSGGAPPDTQY

V gene: TRBV4-2
J gene: TRBJ2-2
CDR3 protein: ASSQDPRQGGIGTGELF

V gene: TRBV29-1
J gene: TRBJ1-4
CDR3 protein: SVERGGEKLF

V gene: TRBV7-8
J gene: TRBJ1-6
CDR3 protein: ASSHPQVTDNSPLH

V gene: TRBV20-1
J gene: TRBJ1-4
CDR3 protein: SARGVEKLF

V gene: TRBV28
J gene: TRBJ1-5
CDR3 protein: ASRRDRSNQPQH

V gene: TRBV11-1
J gene: TRBJ2-5
CDR3 protein: ASSHWTSGGAETQY

V gene: TRBV21-1
J gene: TRBJ1-5
CDR3 protein: ASSNPGQLNQPQH

V gene: TRBV12-2
J gene: TRBJ2-3
CDR3 protein: ASRFRDSPSTDTQY

V gene: TRBV28
J gene: TRBJ1-1
CDR3 protein: ASSPSLQGTAEAF

V gene: TRBV10-3
J gene: TRBJ1-5
CDR3 protein: AISERGWNQPQH

V gene: TRBV5-1
J gene: TRBJ2-3
CDR3 protein: ASSLGSGSPSTDTQY

V gene: TRBV5-1
J gene: TRBJ1-3
CDR3 protein: ASSLAGDGNTIY

V gene: TRBV11-3
J gene: TRBJ2-5
CDR3 protein: ASSLSRTSGGWGQETQY

V gene: TRBV5-1
J gene: TRBJ2-6
CDR3 protein: ASSQDRAGANVLT

V gene: TRBV27
J gene: TRBJ1-2
CDR3 protein: ASSFDTGYGYT

V gene: TRBV27
J gene: TRBJ2-6
CDR3 protein: ASSVETSGRSGANVLT

V gene: TRBV7-2
J gene: TRBJ2-7
CDR3 protein: ASSPEGVDTYFYEQY

V gene: TRBV7-9
J gene: TRBJ2-6
CDR3 protein: ASSLSYPAGANVLT

V gene: TRBV20-1
J gene: TRBJ1-1
CDR3 protein: SARDRAGAF

V gene: TRBV28
J gene: TRBJ2-5
CDR3 protein: ASSTEGTGQETQY

V gene: TRBV4-1
J gene: TRBJ1-2
CDR3 protein: ASSQGAQANYGYT

V gene: TRBV4-2
J gene: TRBJ2-2
CDR3 protein: ASSQDTGHTTGELF

V gene: TRBV19
J gene: TRBJ1-5
CDR3 protein: ASTISGGGDQPQH

V gene: TRBV27
J gene: TRBJ1-2
CDR3 protein: ASSPWDRFYGYT

V gene: TRBV5-1
J gene: TRBJ1-2
CDR3 protein: ASSLLADYGYT

V gene: TRBV5-1
J gene: TRBJ2-3
CDR3 protein: ASSLEGSPTVYTQY

V gene: TRBV5-6
J gene: TRBJ1-4
CDR3 protein: ASSRQNPEKLF

V gene: TRBV7-2
J gene: TRBJ2-1
CDR3 protein: ASSLVTATRSYNEQF

V gene: TRBV15
J gene: TRBJ1-4
CDR3 protein: ATSRRRIAEKLF

V gene: TRBV28
J gene: TRBJ1-1
CDR3 protein: AGQTGGMNTEAF

V gene: TRBV6-1
J gene: TRBJ1-5
CDR3 protein: ASSGGQGAISGSNQPQH

V gene: TRBV5-8
J gene: TRBJ1-5
CDR3 protein: ASGYPGGWNQPQH

V gene: TRBV7-9
J gene: TRBJ2-3
CDR3 protein: ASRRGTSTDTQY

V gene: TRBV6-5
J gene: TRBJ2-3
CDR3 protein: ASSFFRQADTDTQY

V gene: TRBV7-9
J gene: TRBJ2-2
CDR3 protein: ASSWGLAGDTGELF

V gene: TRBV28
J gene: TRBJ2-4
CDR3 protein: ASSSRDRGLFIQY

V gene: TRBV9
J gene: TRBJ1-2
CDR3 protein: ASSVGQGGYGYT

V gene: TRBV10-3
J gene: TRBJ2-1
CDR3 protein: AISRTSANYNEQF

V gene: TRBV28
J gene: TRBJ2-4
CDR3 protein: ASSTQGWEDIQY

V gene: TRBV18
J gene: TRBJ1-1
CDR3 protein: ASSRDTNTEAF

V gene: TRBV7-9
J gene: TRBJ2-1
CDR3 protein: ASSFYHNRGKQF

V gene: TRBV12-5
J gene: TRBJ2-2
CDR3 protein: ASELNGELF